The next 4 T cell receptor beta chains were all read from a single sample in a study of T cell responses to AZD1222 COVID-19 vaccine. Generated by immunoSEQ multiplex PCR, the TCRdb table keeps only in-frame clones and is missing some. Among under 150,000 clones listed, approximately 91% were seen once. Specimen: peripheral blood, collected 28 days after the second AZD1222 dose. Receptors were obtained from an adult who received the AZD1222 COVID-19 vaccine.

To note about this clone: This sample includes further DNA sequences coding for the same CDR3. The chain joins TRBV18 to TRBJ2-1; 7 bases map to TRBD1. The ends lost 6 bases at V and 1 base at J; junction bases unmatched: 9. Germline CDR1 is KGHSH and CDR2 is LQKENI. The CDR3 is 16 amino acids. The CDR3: CASSPRTGSSYNEQFF. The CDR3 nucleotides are TGTGCCAGCTCCCCGCGGACAGGATCTTCCTACAATGAGCAGTTCTTC.

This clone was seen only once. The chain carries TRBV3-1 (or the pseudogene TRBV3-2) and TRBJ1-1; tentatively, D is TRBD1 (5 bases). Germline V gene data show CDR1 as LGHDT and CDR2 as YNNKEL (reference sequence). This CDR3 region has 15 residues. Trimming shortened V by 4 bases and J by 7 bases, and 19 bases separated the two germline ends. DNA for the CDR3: TGTGCCAGCAGCCTCCAGGGAAGGTTGTTCAATGAAGCTTTCTTT. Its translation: CASSLQGRLFNEAFF.

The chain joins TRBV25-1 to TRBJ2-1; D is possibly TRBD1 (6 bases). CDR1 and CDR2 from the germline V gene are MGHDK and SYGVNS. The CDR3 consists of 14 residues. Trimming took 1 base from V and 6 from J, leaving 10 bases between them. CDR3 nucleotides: TGTGCCAGCAGTGAATCCAGGACAGTCAATGAGCAGTTCTTC. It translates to CASSESRTVNEQFF.

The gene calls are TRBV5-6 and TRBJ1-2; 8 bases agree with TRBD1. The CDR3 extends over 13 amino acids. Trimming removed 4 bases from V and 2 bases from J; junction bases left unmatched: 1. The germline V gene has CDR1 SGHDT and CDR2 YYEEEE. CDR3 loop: CASSPGGNYGYTF. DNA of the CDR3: TGTGCCAGCAGCCCAGGGGGCAACTATGGCTACACCTTC.